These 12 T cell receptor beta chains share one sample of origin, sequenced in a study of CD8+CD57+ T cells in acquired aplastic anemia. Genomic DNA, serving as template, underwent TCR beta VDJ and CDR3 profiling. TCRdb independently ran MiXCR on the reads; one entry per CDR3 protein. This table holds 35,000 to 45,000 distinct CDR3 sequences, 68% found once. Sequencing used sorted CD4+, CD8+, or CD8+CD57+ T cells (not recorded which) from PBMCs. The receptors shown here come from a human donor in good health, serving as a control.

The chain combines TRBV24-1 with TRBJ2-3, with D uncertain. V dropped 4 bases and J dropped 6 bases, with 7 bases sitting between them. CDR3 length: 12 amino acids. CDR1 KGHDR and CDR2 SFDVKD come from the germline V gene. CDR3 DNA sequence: TGTGCCACCAGTGACGATCACGATACGCAGTATTTT. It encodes CATSDDHDTQYF.

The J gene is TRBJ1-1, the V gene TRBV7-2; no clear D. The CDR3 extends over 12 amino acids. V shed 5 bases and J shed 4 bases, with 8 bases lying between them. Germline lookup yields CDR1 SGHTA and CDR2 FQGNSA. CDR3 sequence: CASSPGSTEAFF. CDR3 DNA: TGTGCCAGCAGCCCCGGGAGCACTGAAGCTTTCTTT.

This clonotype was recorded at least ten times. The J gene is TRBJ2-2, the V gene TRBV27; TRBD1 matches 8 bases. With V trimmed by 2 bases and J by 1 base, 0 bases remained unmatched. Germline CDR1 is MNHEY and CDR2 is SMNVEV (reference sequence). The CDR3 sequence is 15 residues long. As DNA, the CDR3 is TGTGCCAGCAGTTTAGGGACAGGGAACACCGGGGAGCTGTTTTTT. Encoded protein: CASSLGTGNTGELFF.

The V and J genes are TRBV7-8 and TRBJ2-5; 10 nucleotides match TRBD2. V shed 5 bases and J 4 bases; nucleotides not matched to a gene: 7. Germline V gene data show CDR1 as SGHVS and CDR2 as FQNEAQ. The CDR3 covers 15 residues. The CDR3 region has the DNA TGTGCCAGCAGCGAAGCGGGGGGGCCCGGAGAGACCCAGTACTTC. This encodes CASSEAGGPGETQYF.

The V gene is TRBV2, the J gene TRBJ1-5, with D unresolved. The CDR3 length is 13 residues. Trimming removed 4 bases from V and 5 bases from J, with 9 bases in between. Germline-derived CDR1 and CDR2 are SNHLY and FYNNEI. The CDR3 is CASSVDRDQPQHF. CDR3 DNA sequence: TGTGCCAGCAGTGTGGATCGGGATCAGCCCCAGCATTTT.

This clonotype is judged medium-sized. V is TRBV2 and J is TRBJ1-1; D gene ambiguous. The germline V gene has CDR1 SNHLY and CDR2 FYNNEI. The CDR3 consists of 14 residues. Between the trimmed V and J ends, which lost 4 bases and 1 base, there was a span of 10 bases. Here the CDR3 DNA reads TGTGCCAGCAGTGCCGCGACACCGAACACTGAAGCTTTCTTT. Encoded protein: CASSAATPNTEAFF. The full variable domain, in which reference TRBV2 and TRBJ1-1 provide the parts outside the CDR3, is EPEVTQTPSHQVTQMGQEVILRCVPISNHLYFYWYRQILGQKVEFLVSFYNNEISEKSEIFDDQFSVERPDGSNFTLKIRSTKLEDSAMYFCASSAATPNTEAFFGQGTRLTVV.

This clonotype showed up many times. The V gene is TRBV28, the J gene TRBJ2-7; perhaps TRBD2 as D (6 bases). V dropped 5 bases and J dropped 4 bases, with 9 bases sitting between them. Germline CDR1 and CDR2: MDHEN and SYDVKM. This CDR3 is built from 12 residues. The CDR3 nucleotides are TGTGCCAGCAGTGGGGCGGGGTACGAGCAGTACTTC. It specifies CASSGAGYEQYF. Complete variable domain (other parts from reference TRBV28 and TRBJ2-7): DVKVTQSSRYLVKRTGEKVFLECVQDMDHENMFWYRQDPGLGLRLIYFSYDVKMKEKGDIPEGYSVSREKKERFSLILESASTNQTSMYLCASSGAGYEQYFGPGTRLTVT.

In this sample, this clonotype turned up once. CDR3 nucleotides: TGTGCCACCAGCGGAAGGGACAGGGACTACGAGCAGTACTTC. Translated, it gives CATSGRDRDYEQYF. The chain employs TRBV15 and TRBJ2-7, with TRBD1 identical over 9 bases. V shed 5 bases, J shed 3 bases, and the junction held 5 bases outside the gene matches. This CDR3 region has 14 residues. The germline V gene has CDR1 LNHNV and CDR2 YYDKDF (reference sequence).

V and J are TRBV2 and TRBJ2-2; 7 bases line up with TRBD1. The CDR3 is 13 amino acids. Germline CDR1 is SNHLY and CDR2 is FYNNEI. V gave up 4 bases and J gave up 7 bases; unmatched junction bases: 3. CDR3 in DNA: TGTGCCAGCAGTGGACAGGGTTTCGGGGAGCTGTTTTTT. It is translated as CASSGQGFGELFF.

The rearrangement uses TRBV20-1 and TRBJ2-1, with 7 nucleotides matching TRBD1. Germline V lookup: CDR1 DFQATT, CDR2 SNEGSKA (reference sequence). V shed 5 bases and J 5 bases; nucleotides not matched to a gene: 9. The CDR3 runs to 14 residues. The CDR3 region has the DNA TGCAGTGCTTCGGACAGGCGAAGTCACAATGAGCAGTTCTTC. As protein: CSASDRRSHNEQFF.

As DNA, the CDR3 is TGTGCCACCGGGACTAGCGGAAACAATGAGCAGTTCTTC. This encodes CATGTSGNNEQFF. This chain links TRBV24-1 with TRBJ2-1; 11 bases fit TRBD2. This CDR3 comprises 13 residues. V lost 9 bases to trimming and J lost 5 bases; unmatched junction nucleotides: 2. Germline-derived CDR1 and CDR2 are KGHDR and SFDVKD.

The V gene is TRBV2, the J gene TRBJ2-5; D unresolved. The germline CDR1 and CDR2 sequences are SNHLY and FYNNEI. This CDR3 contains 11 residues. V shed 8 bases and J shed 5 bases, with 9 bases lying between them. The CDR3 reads CASLGVETQYF. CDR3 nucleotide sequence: TGTGCCAGCCTGGGCGTTGAGACCCAGTACTTC.